What follows are 16 T cell receptor beta chains derived from one specimen sequenced in a study of blood T cell repertoires in COVID-19. This table comes from immunoSEQ multiplex PCR, and its TCRdb copy is limited to in-frame clones, with some not included. The sample records about 240,000 clones, around 83% being singletons. The sequenced material came from peripheral blood. The receptors originated from a woman aged 55-69 years with active or convalescent COVID-19.

The rearrangement uses TRBV9 and TRBJ1-3; 8 nucleotides match TRBD1. This CDR3 region has 14 residues. V lost 3 bases, J lost 3 bases, and 2 bases stayed unmatched. Germline lookup yields CDR1 SGDLS and CDR2 YYNGEE. This chain's CDR3 is CASSETGDGNTIYF. The CDR3 DNA reads as TGTGCCAGCAGCGAGACAGGGGATGGAAACACCATATATTTT.

This sequence joins TRBV11-2 and TRBJ1-6; D not certain. The germline V and J ends were trimmed by 0 bases and 9 bases, with 6 bases remaining between them. The CDR3 runs to 13 residues. CDR1 and CDR2 (germline): SGHAT, FQNNGV. CDR3 sequence: CASSLDRVSPLHF. The CDR3 DNA is TGTGCCAGCAGCTTAGATCGAGTTTCACCCCTCCACTTT.

V gene TRBV28 combines with J gene TRBJ1-2; 11 bases map to TRBD1. V trimming: 4 bases; J trimming: 3 bases; junction bases outside the gene matches: 1. The CDR3 has 14 amino acids. Germline CDR1 and CDR2: MDHEN and SYDVKM. CDR3 DNA sequence: TGTGCCAGCAGTTCGGGACAGGGGGACTATGGCTACACCTTC. As protein: CASSSGQGDYGYTF.

This clone has a handful of counts. The chain is built from TRBV4-1 and TRBJ2-7; perhaps TRBD2 as D (5 bases). This CDR3 spans 15 amino acids. Germline lookup yields CDR1 MGHRA and CDR2 YSYEKL. The V end was cut by 0 bases, the J end by 4 bases, with 13 bases between. CDR3 region: CASSQDLLAVYEQYF. The CDR3 DNA reads TGCGCCAGCAGCCAAGATCTGCTAGCAGTTTACGAGCAGTACTTC.

The V gene is TRBV7-3, the J gene TRBJ2-3; D perhaps matches TRBD2 (6 bases). From germline, CDR1 is SGHTA and CDR2 FQGTGA. Trimming pared 5 bases from V and 9 bases from J, leaving 15 bases between. CDR3 length: 13 amino acids. CDR3 sequence reads: CASSTPPGDTQYF. In DNA, the CDR3 is TGTGCCAGCAGCACCCCACCGGGAGACACGCAGTATTTT.

The chain links TRBV6-2 or TRBV6-3 to TRBJ2-1; 9 nucleotides agree with TRBD1. The CDR3 sequence is 15 residues long. The germline CDR1 and CDR2 sequences are MNHEY and SVGEGT. V trimming: 6 bases; J trimming: 4 bases; junction bases outside the gene matches: 7. CDR3 DNA sequence: TGTGCCAGCAGCCCCGACAGGGGGTGGTACAATGAGCAGTTCTTC. It translates to CASSPDRGWYNEQFF.

The table lists this clone with a few counts. V gene TRBV6-2 or TRBV6-3 combines with J gene TRBJ1-6; D is unclear. Trimming left V 2 bases short and J 2 bases short, with 10 bases between. This CDR3 comprises 16 residues. The germline gives CDR1 MNHEY, CDR2 SVGEGT. The CDR3, as DNA: TGTGCCAGCAGTTACGGCAGAACCACCTATAATTCACCCCTCCACTTT. Protein product: CASSYGRTTYNSPLHF.

The CDR3 reads CASSTPGGFEQYF. The CDR3 coding sequence is TGTGCCAGCAGCACCCCCGGGGGGTTCGAGCAGTACTTC. V and J are TRBV6-5 and TRBJ2-7; TRBD2 matches 7 bases. Losses at the gene ends were 6 bases for V and 6 bases for J; bases not matched to a gene: 8. Germline lookup yields CDR1 MNHEY and CDR2 SVGAGI. The CDR3 spans 13 residues.

J is TRBJ2-7 and V is TRBV7-8; no definite D call. Germline assignment: CDR1 SGHVS and CDR2 FQNEAQ. The CDR3 is 14 residues long. The germline V and J ends were trimmed by 1 base and 3 bases, with 10 bases remaining between them. The CDR3 DNA reads TGTGCCAGCAGCTTAGGCCAGTTGAACTACGAGCAGTACTTC. Its translation is CASSLGQLNYEQYF.

The chain joins TRBV10-3 to TRBJ1-6; 8 nucleotides match TRBD1. Per germline, CDR1 ENHRY and CDR2 SYGVKD. The V segment lost 5 bases and the J segment 10 bases; nucleotides outside the gene matches: 7. The length of the CDR3 is 14 residues. This CDR3 reads CAISSTGEDSPLHF. The DNA for the CDR3 is TGTGCCATCAGTTCGACAGGGGAAGACTCACCCCTCCACTTT.

This chain connects TRBV12-3 or TRBV12-4 to TRBJ2-2, with D maybe TRBD2 (6 bases). The CDR3 extends over 13 amino acids. The ends were cut back, 6 bases at V and 6 bases at J, with 11 bases in the middle. This CDR3 reads CASSRSGAGELFF. CDR3 DNA sequence: TGTGCCAGCAGCCGATCGGGGGCCGGGGAGCTGTTTTTT.

The V and J genes are TRBV6-5 and TRBJ1-2; 8 positions agree with TRBD1. With V trimmed by 6 bases and J by 5 bases, 5 bases remained unmatched. Germline assignment: CDR1 MNHEY and CDR2 SVGAGI. The CDR3 spans 13 residues. CDR3 sequence: CASRKDREYGYTF. DNA of the CDR3: TGTGCCAGCAGAAAGGACAGGGAATATGGCTACACCTTC.

The rearrangement links TRBV7-2 to TRBJ2-1; 7 bases are shared with TRBD1. Germline trimming cut 2 bases from V and 3 bases from J; bases unmatched to any gene: 7. The CDR3 sequence is 16 residues long. Germline V gene data show CDR1 as SGHTA and CDR2 as FQGNSA. This chain's CDR3 is CASSLRGTAIYNEQFF. CDR3 nucleotides: TGTGCCAGCAGCTTACGTGGGACAGCTATCTACAATGAGCAGTTCTTC.

This clone was detected a few times. The chain has TRBV11-3 and TRBJ2-1; TRBD2 matches at 8 bases. The germline CDR1 and CDR2 sequences are SGHNT and YENEEA. V shed 3 bases and J 7 bases; nucleotides not matched to a gene: 5. This CDR3 spans 14 amino acids. The CDR3 protein is CASSLSGGQNEQFF. CDR3 DNA sequence: TGTGCCAGCAGCTTGAGCGGGGGCCAAAATGAGCAGTTCTTC.

The V and J genes are TRBV4-1 and TRBJ2-1; 7 positions match TRBD1. The CDR3 is 17 residues long. CDR1 MGHRA and CDR2 YSYEKL come from the germline V gene. V was pared by 0 bases and J by 0 bases, with 5 bases of the junction left unmatched. CDR3 protein: CASSQDKGASSYNEQFF. CDR3 nucleotide sequence: TGCGCCAGCAGCCAAGACAAGGGGGCTAGCTCCTACAATGAGCAGTTCTTC.

J is TRBJ2-5 and V is TRBV2; D remains ambiguous. The V gene lost 8 bases and the J gene lost 0 bases, with 7 bases spanning the gap. CDR1 is SNHLY, CDR2 FYNNEI, per germline. This CDR3 has 12 residues. The CDR3 here is CASAANQETQYF. As DNA, the CDR3 is TGTGCCAGCGCCGCGAACCAAGAGACCCAGTACTTC.